The 8 T cell receptor beta chains below were found in one sample sequenced in a study of T cell responses to AZD1222 COVID-19 vaccine. The method was immunoSEQ multiplex PCR; TCRdb's version includes in-frame clones alone and lacks a portion of them. The sample includes fewer than 95,000 clones, over 75% seen only once; the top ten take about 6.1%. The sequencing used peripheral blood, collected 28 days after the second AZD1222 dose. These receptors all stem from an adult who received the AZD1222 COVID-19 vaccine.

This chain links TRBV27 with TRBJ1-1; D gene uncertain. This CDR3 has 14 residues. Germline-derived CDR1 and CDR2 are MNHEY and SMNVEV (reference sequence). V lost 5 bases to trimming and J lost 1 base, with 11 bases between them. CDR3 in amino acids: CASSLRSRNTEAFF. In DNA form, the CDR3 reads TGTGCCAGCAGTCTCAGGTCCCGGAACACTGAAGCTTTCTTT.

The count of this clone is one. The chain uses TRBV6-5 and TRBJ2-1; 11 nucleotides agree with TRBD1. CDR1 is MNHEY, CDR2 SVGAGI, per germline. The J segment lost 9 bases and the V segment lost 8 bases, leaving 9 bases of the junction unmatched. The CDR3 has 14 amino acids. The CDR3 sequence is CASSGQGGPGEQFF. CDR3 DNA sequence: TGTGCCAGCTCGGGACAGGGGGGTCCGGGTGAGCAGTTCTTC.

The chain joins TRBV6-4 to TRBJ2-3; 10 bases are shared with TRBD2. This CDR3 has 15 amino acids. The trim removed 5 bases at V and 4 bases at J, leaving 6 bases unmatched. Germline CDR1 and CDR2: MRHNA and SNTAGT. The CDR3 region is CASSIKAGGADTQYF. The CDR3 coding sequence is TGTGCCAGCAGTATTAAAGCGGGGGGGGCAGATACGCAGTATTTT.

V and J are TRBV3-1 (or the pseudogene TRBV3-2) and TRBJ2-1; possible D gene TRBD2, 5 bases. Per the germline V gene, CDR1 is LGHDT and CDR2 is YNNKEL (reference sequence). V gave up 0 bases and J gave up 5 bases, with 14 bases separating them. The CDR3 extends over 16 amino acids. Here the CDR3 reads CASSQDFWLADNEQFF. In nucleotides, the CDR3 is TGTGCCAGCAGCCAAGACTTTTGGCTAGCCGACAATGAGCAGTTCTTC.

The rearrangement links TRBV19 to TRBJ1-1; D is possibly TRBD1 (6 bases). V shed 5 bases and J shed 0 bases, with 13 bases lying between them. The CDR3 runs 15 residues. The germline gives CDR1 LNHDA, CDR2 SQIVND (reference sequence). This CDR3 is CASSWPGQMNTEAFF. For the CDR3, the DNA is TGTGCCAGTAGTTGGCCAGGACAGATGAACACTGAAGCTTTCTTT.

The chain recombines TRBV7-2 with TRBJ1-2; 8 nucleotides agree with TRBD1. In germline, CDR1 is SGHTA, CDR2 FQGNSA. V dropped 8 bases and J dropped 4; count of bases not matched to a gene: 12. The CDR3 runs 15 residues. The chain's CDR3 is CASEGAGGVGYGYTF. The DNA for the CDR3 is TGTGCCAGCGAAGGGGCAGGGGGCGTCGGCTATGGCTACACCTTC.

The chain combines TRBV27 with TRBJ2-3; 13 bases agree with TRBD2. Germline-derived CDR1 and CDR2 are MNHEY and SMNVEV (reference sequence). V lost 5 bases and J lost 2; bases outside the gene matches: 10. CDR3 length: 18 amino acids. CDR3 coding DNA: TGTGCCAGCAGTATGAGACTAGCGGGGGGCCGTACCACAGATACGCAGTATTTT. Its protein is CASSMRLAGGRTTDTQYF.

This chain links TRBV7-8 with TRBJ1-1; the D is unclear. Trimming removed 1 base from V and 4 bases from J, with 7 bases in between. CDR3 length: 13 amino acids. CDR1 and CDR2 (germline): SGHVS, FQNEAQ. CDR3 amino acids: CASSLVGSTEAFF. CDR3 coding DNA: TGTGCCAGCAGCTTAGTGGGATCCACTGAAGCTTTCTTT.